Included here is one T cell receptor (beta chain) sequence, with context. The data were taken from a study of T cell changes during pregnancy in multiple sclerosis. V lost 1 base, J lost 5 bases, and 14 bases lay in between. Germline CDR1 reads MNHNS; CDR2 reads SASEGT. The CDR3 has 15 amino acids. Generated by immunoSEQ multiplex PCR, the TCRdb table keeps only in-frame clones and is missing some. This sample carries under 50,000 clones, 90% to 95% of them seen once, and the ten largest clones take about 8.5%. The sequence was obtained from a female donor with multiple sclerosis, enrolled in a pregnancy study. This sample comprised CD8+ T cells from peripheral blood mononuclear cells, obtained in the third trimester of pregnancy. The rearrangement uses TRBV6-1 and TRBJ1-2; possible D gene TRBD1, 6 bases. Here the CDR3 DNA reads TGTGCCAGCAGTGAAGGGGGGGGCAGTTGGTATGGCTACACCTTC. This sequence encodes CASSEGGGSWYGYTF.